This is a list of T cell receptor beta chains from one sample in a study of blood T cells in healthy people across ages. TCRdb re-analysed the 5' RACE reads in MiXCR, keeping a single row per CDR3 protein. The sample gives around 500,000 distinct CDR3 sequences, about 25% of which show up once; approximately 3.5% is in the top ten. Another study also made use of these data, one on T cells of mothers and their children.

Sequencing was done on a sample of blood. These receptors were obtained from a boy between 2 and 10 years old in good health. Both conserved end residues are part of each CDR3. A D gene is named only where the DNA matches it firmly. Clone sizes are given selectively: once, few, many, or a class where the clone is expanded.

clone_size	d_call	v_call	j_call	cdr3_aa	cdr3_nt
few	-	TRBV6-6	TRBJ1-1	CASSYRAHDHPEAFF	TGTGCCAGCAGTTACCGGGCACACGATCACCCTGAAGCTTTCTTT
few	-	TRBV27	TRBJ2-7	CASSYGVGNEQYF	TGTGCCAGCAGTTACGGGGTAGGGAACGAGCAGTACTTC
few	-	TRBV5-6	TRBJ2-5	CASSFWSQGAVGTQYF	TGTGCCAGCAGCTTTTGGTCCCAGGGCGCGGTAGGGACCCAGTACTTC
-	TRBD1	TRBV10-3	TRBJ2-2	CAISEPQGALVSGELFF	TGTGCCATCAGTGAGCCACAGGGGGCGCTTGTGTCCGGGGAGCTGTTTTTT
few	TRBD1	TRBV5-1	TRBJ1-2	CASSLDVEVRGHGYTF	TGCGCCAGCAGCTTGGATGTAGAGGTCAGGGGGCATGGCTACACCTTC
-	-	TRBV10-3	TRBJ2-1	CAIGGSEQFF	TGTGCCATCGGGGGGAGTGAGCAGTTCTTC
few	-	TRBV7-9	TRBJ2-7	CASSLSDTLYEQYF	TGTGCCAGCAGCTTATCCGACACCCTCTACGAGCAGTACTTC
-	TRBD1	TRBV7-6	TRBJ2-7	CASSKGQVTYEQYF	TGTGCCAGCAGCAAGGGACAGGTGACCTACGAGCAGTACTTC
-	TRBD2	TRBV6-4	TRBJ2-1	CASSASGRGYNEQFF	TGTGCCAGCAGTGCAAGCGGGAGGGGCTACAATGAGCAGTTCTTC
-	-	TRBV2	TRBJ1-1	CASSEVYRVPFF	TGTGCCAGCAGTGAAGTTTACAGGGTTCCTTTCTTT
-	-	TRBV6-1	TRBJ2-1	CASSATGPGDNEQFF	TGTGCCAGCAGTGCGACAGGTCCGGGAGACAATGAGCAGTTCTTC
-	TRBD2	TRBV9	TRBJ2-5	CASSARLADQTQYF	TGTGCCAGCAGCGCGCGACTAGCGGACCAGACCCAGTACTTC
many	TRBD2	TRBV9	TRBJ2-7	CASSVGLAGGLEQYF	TGTGCCAGCAGCGTGGGACTAGCGGGAGGGTTGGAGCAGTACTTC
few	-	TRBV12-3/TRBV12-4	TRBJ2-6	CASSSALVSGANVLTF	TGTGCCAGCAGTTCCGCACTGGTGTCTGGGGCCAACGTCCTGACTTTC
-	-	TRBV5-1	TRBJ2-5	CASSLRLRMGQETQYF	TGCGCCAGCAGCTTGAGGCTCCGTATGGGGCAAGAGACCCAGTACTTC
-	TRBD1	TRBV3-1	TRBJ2-2	CASSPPSGTGGIRELFF	TGTGCCAGCAGCCCGCCCTCGGGGACAGGGGGTATCCGGGAGCTGTTTTTT
few	-	TRBV6-1	TRBJ1-1	CASSSRTYTEAFF	TGTGCCAGCAGCTCCCGGACCTACACTGAAGCTTTCTTT
-	-	TRBV5-1	TRBJ2-1	CASSIPGPMQFF	TGCGCCAGCAGCATCCCCGGCCCTATGCAGTTCTTC
-	TRBD1	TRBV6-5	TRBJ1-6	CASSPKRDRGNSPLHF	TGTGCCAGCAGTCCTAAGCGGGACAGGGGTAATTCACCCCTCCACTTT
-	-	TRBV24-1	TRBJ2-3	CATSDRDKGEYF	TGTGCCACCAGTGACCGGGATAAAGGGGAGTATTTT
few	-	TRBV7-2	TRBJ2-2	CASSLITDTGELFF	TGTGCCAGCAGCTTAATCACGGACACCGGGGAGCTGTTTTTT
-	-	TRBV10-3	TRBJ1-5	CAISEGGGGNQPQHF	TGTGCCATCAGTGAGGGAGGGGGGGGCAATCAGCCCCAGCATTTT
-	-	TRBV27	TRBJ2-1	CATSGGYNEQFF	TGTGCCACATCCGGTGGCTACAATGAGCAGTTCTTC
-	TRBD1	TRBV9	TRBJ1-1	CASSVGSGGAGTEAFF	TGTGCCAGCAGCGTAGGATCAGGGGGCGCAGGTACTGAAGCTTTCTTT
-	-	TRBV7-2	TRBJ2-2	CASSLRGMGTGELFF	TGTGCCAGCAGCTTAAGGGGGATGGGGACCGGGGAGCTGTTTTTT
few	TRBD1	TRBV7-9	TRBJ2-7	CASSLVPGQNAYEQYF	TGTGCCAGCAGCTTAGTCCCGGGACAGAATGCCTACGAGCAGTACTTC
few	-	TRBV10-3	TRBJ2-5	CAISDPAETGQETQYF	TGTGCCATCAGTGACCCCGCGGAGACCGGGCAAGAGACCCAGTACTTC
few	TRBD2	TRBV20-1	TRBJ2-7	CSVSGRTEQYF	TGCAGTGTTAGCGGGAGGACGGAGCAGTACTTC
-	-	TRBV6-2/TRBV6-3	TRBJ1-1	CASSYGTTEAFF	TGTGCCAGCAGTTATGGGACCACTGAAGCTTTCTTT
-	-	TRBV5-1	TRBJ1-2	CASSLRQEYGYTF	TGCGCCAGCAGCCTCCGGCAGGAGTATGGCTACACCTTC
few	-	TRBV20-1	TRBJ2-7	CSARVVRHKFSYEQYF	TGCAGTGCTAGAGTAGTGCGACATAAGTTCTCCTACGAGCAGTACTTC
many	-	TRBV12-3/TRBV12-4	TRBJ2-2	CASSPPLDGAGTGELFF	TGTGCCAGCTCTCCCCCACTCGACGGGGCGGGGACCGGGGAGCTGTTTTTT
-	-	TRBV20-1	TRBJ2-3	CSAPSSQSLRDTQYF	TGCAGTGCTCCCTCGAGTCAATCCCTTAGAGATACGCAGTATTTT
-	-	TRBV6-5	TRBJ1-4	CASSVTGSSEKLFF	TGCGCCAGCAGTGTTACAGGGTCAAGCGAAAAACTGTTTTTT
few	-	TRBV12-3/TRBV12-4	TRBJ1-3	CASSKGTSGNTIYF	TGTGCCAGCAGTAAAGGGACCTCTGGAAACACCATATATTTT
-	TRBD2	TRBV5-1	TRBJ2-1	CASSPTGGLAGRNNEQFF	TGCGCCAGCAGCCCAACCGGGGGACTAGCGGGAAGAAACAATGAGCAGTTCTTC
-	-	TRBV6-2/TRBV6-3	TRBJ2-1	CASSYSDSYEQFF	TGTGCCAGCAGTTACTCGGACTCCTATGAGCAGTTCTTC
once	TRBD2	TRBV20-1	TRBJ2-5	CSARDVAGGRPETQYF	TGCAGTGCTAGAGATGTAGCGGGGGGGCGACCAGAGACCCAGTACTTC
-	-	TRBV12-3/TRBV12-4	TRBJ2-6	CASSRSGSGANVLTF	TGTGCCAGCAGTCGCTCAGGCTCTGGGGCCAACGTCCTGACTTTC
-	-	TRBV12-3/TRBV12-4	TRBJ2-5	CASSSMTPKETQYF	TGTGCCAGCAGTTCAATGACACCCAAAGAGACCCAGTACTTC
-	TRBD2	TRBV5-6	TRBJ2-7	CASSLDRSGSLQEQYF	TGTGCCAGCAGCTTGGACCGGAGCGGGAGTCTTCAGGAGCAGTACTTC
once	-	TRBV20-1	TRBJ2-3	CSAGRGSDTQYF	TGCAGTGCGGGCAGGGGCTCAGATACGCAGTATTTT
-	TRBD2	TRBV7-2	TRBJ2-1	CASSSKGTSGGLLKGEQFF	TGTGCCAGCAGCTCAAAAGGGACTAGCGGGGGCCTCCTCAAGGGTGAGCAGTTCTTC
few	-	TRBV28	TRBJ1-1	CASSLWTANTEAFF	TGTGCCAGCAGTTTGTGGACAGCGAACACTGAAGCTTTCTTT
-	TRBD1	TRBV7-2	TRBJ2-1	CASSRGAGTDSYNEQFF	TGTGCCAGCAGCCGTGGGGCCGGGACAGACTCCTACAATGAGCAGTTCTTC
-	-	TRBV20-1	TRBJ1-6	CSAKPRDDSSPLHF	TGCAGTGCGAAACCCCGGGACGATAGTTCACCCCTCCACTTT
-	TRBD2	TRBV6-6	TRBJ2-7	CASSFSGRSHEQYF	TGTGCCAGCAGTTTTAGCGGGAGATCCCACGAGCAGTACTTC
few	-	TRBV27	TRBJ2-3	CASRIRAPDTQYF	TGTGCCAGCAGGATACGGGCCCCAGATACGCAGTATTTT
few	-	TRBV9	TRBJ1-4	CASSLRDRNEKLFF	TGTGCCAGCAGCCTGCGGGACCGCAACGAAAAACTGTTTTTT
few	-	TRBV10-2	TRBJ2-7	CASMRDPYEQYF	TGCGCCAGCATGAGGGACCCCTACGAGCAGTACTTC
-	-	TRBV20-1	TRBJ2-7	CSANGPGYEQYF	TGCAGTGCTAACGGACCCGGGTACGAGCAGTACTTC
-	-	TRBV18	TRBJ2-5	CASSPPDKETQYF	TGTGCCAGCTCACCACCGGATAAAGAGACCCAGTACTTC
-	TRBD2	TRBV7-2	TRBJ2-7	CASSISGYEQYF	TGTGCCAGCAGCATTAGCGGGTACGAGCAGTACTTC